This T cell receptor (beta chain) was profiled in a study of blood T cell repertoires in COVID-19. Study at large: Samples taken during acute and convalescent COVID-19 were collected in the United States, Italy and Spain. T cells, B-cell-depleted T cells, or PBMCs provided the cDNA or gDNA that served as material.

Per the original methods: Scientists estimated how many nucleated cells there were by amplifying reference gene primers. TCRdb keeps only in-frame clones here, not all; method: immunoSEQ multiplex PCR. V and J calls and clone size follow that table, whereas D and trimming were derived from the DNA. Found here are around 100,000 clones, roughly 84% of them singletons; the top ten hold over 2%. Trimming left V 1 base short and J 3 bases short, with 15 bases between. Germline loops: CDR1 SGHVS, CDR2 FQNEAQ. This CDR3 has 16 residues. This clone was detected only once. This TCR was sampled from a human donor in a cohort sampled during active COVID-19. The chain couples TRBV7-8 to TRBJ2-5, with D possibly TRBD2 on 6 matching bases. The specimen sequenced was peripheral blood. The CDR3 nucleotides read TGTGCCAGCAGCTTAGTAGGGGCCCGCGGGGAAGAGACCCAGTACTTC. Amino acid sequence: CASSLVGARGEETQYF.